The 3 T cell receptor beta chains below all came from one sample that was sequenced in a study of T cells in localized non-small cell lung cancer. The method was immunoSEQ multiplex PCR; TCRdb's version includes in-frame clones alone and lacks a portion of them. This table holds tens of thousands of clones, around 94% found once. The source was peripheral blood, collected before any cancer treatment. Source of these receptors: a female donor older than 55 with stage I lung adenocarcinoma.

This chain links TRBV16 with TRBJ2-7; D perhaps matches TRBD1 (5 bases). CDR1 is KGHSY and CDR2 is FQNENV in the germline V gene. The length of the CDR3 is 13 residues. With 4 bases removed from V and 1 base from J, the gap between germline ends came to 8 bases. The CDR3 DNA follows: TGTGCCAGCAGCCTGCGACAGTCCTACGAGCAGTACGTC. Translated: CASSLRQSYEQYV.

The CDR3 DNA follows: TGTGCGGTAGCCAAGGGGTTAGGGGCACCCCTCCACTTT. It codes for CAVAKGLGAPLHF. The V gene is TRBV6-5, the J gene TRBJ1-6; a possible D gene is TRBD1 (5 bases). Per the germline V gene, CDR1 is MNHEY and CDR2 is SVGAGI. The CDR3 totals 13 residues.

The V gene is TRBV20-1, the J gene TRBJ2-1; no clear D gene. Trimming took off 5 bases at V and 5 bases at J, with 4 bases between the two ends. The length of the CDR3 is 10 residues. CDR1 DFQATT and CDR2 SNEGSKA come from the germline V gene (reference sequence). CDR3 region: CSASNNEQFF. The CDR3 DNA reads TGCAGTGCTTCAAACAATGAGCAGTTCTTC.